This TCR beta chain is drawn from a study of T-cell reconstitution after alpha-beta-depleted transplantation in children. This sample's TCRbeta library carried unique molecular identifier barcodes. TCRdb called the PCR reads again in MiXCR, with one record for every CDR3 protein. The sample includes 440,000 or so distinct CDR3 sequences, about 11% of them seen just once. With V trimmed by 5 bases and J by 6 bases, 8 bases remained unmatched. The CDR3 has 16 amino acids. Germline V gene sequence: CDR1 DFQATT, CDR2 SNEGSKA (reference sequence). The TCR originated in a human donor who donated a stem cell graft to a child with acute myeloid leukemia. The source material was PBMCs from the stem cell graft donor, sampled from the stem cell graft. V and J are TRBV20-1 and TRBJ2-1, with 15 bases aligning to TRBD2. CDR3 nucleotides: TGCAGTGCTTCGGGACTAGCGGGAGGTGGGGGCAATGAGCAGTTCTTC. The encoded protein is CSASGLAGGGGNEQFF.